The sample holds one count of the clone carrying this TCR beta chain. Antigen specificity is unknown. At one of its ends the junction is not consistent with the germline gene, which may arise from a read error. This CDR3 has 14 amino acids. Germline values: CDR1 SEHNR, CDR2 FQNEAQ (reference sequence). The data are from a study of cytomegalovirus exposure and HLA in healthy donors. Study background: The study placed around 80% of its roughly 430 genotyped donors in the Caucasian-associated ancestry cluster.

Primers: 60 Vbeta forward and 13 Jbeta reverse. Sequencing was performed with immunoSEQ multiplex PCR; in TCRdb, only in-frame clones are kept and a portion is missing. The sample yields fewer than 250,000 clones, about 83% seen once. Study results and caveats: A missense DCLRE1C variant was associated with V- and J-gene trimming of TCR beta chains in a later analysis, and an independent cohort replicated the association. TCR beta chains numbering 164 were designated cytomegalovirus-associated.

The receptor was derived from a human donor in good health. This rearrangement joins TRBV7-9 to TRBJ1-5, with 7 bases identical to TRBD1. The sequenced sample consisted of PBMCs. The CDR3 protein is CSSSPDRERQPQHF. The CDR3 region has the DNA TGTTCCAGCAGCCCCGACAGGGAGAGGCAGCCCCAGCATTTT.